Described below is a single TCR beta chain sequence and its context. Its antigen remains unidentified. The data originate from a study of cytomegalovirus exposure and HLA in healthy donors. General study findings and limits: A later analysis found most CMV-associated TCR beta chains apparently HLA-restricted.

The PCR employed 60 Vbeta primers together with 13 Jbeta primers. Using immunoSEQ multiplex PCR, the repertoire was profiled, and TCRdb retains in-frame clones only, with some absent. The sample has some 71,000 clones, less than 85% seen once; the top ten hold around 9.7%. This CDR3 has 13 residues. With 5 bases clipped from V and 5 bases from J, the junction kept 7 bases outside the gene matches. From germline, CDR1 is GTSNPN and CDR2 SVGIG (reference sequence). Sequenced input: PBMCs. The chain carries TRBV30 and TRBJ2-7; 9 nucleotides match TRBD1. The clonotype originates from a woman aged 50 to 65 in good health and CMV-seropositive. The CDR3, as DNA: TGTGCCTGGGGCACAGGGGGCGCGGACGAGCAGTACTTC. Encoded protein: CAWGTGGADEQYF. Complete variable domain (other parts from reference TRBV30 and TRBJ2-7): SQTIHQWPATLVQPVGSPLSLECTVEGTSNPNLYWYRQAAGRGLQLLFYSVGIGQISSEVPQNLSASRPQDRQFILSSKKLLLSDSGFYLCAWGTGGADEQYFGPGTRLTVT.